Below are 17 T cell receptor beta chains sequenced from a single sample in a study of blood T cell repertoires in COVID-19. Data came from immunoSEQ multiplex PCR; TCRdb stores just in-frame clones and leaves some out. The top ten hold under 8% of the sample, which has about 300,000 clones, 70% to 90% seen once. The sample consisted of peripheral blood. The source of these receptors is a woman between 25 and 40 years old who had recovered from COVID-19.

V and J are TRBV19 and TRBJ2-5; D unresolved. Trimming cost V 1 base and J 3 bases, with 6 bases left between them. Germline CDR1 is LNHDA and CDR2 is SQIVND (reference sequence). This CDR3 has 13 residues. The CDR3 loop is CASSIASKETQYF. The CDR3 DNA reads as TGTGCCAGTAGTATAGCCTCTAAAGAGACCCAGTACTTC. Complete variable domain (other parts from reference TRBV19 and TRBJ2-5): DGGITQSPKYLFRKEGQNVTLSCEQNLNHDAMYWYRQDPGQGLRLIYYSQIVNDFQKGDIAEGYSVSREKKESFPLTVTSAQKNPTAFYLCASSIASKETQYFGPGTRLLVL.

V gene TRBV18 combines with J gene TRBJ1-4; TRBD1 matches 8 bases. The CDR3 consists of 15 residues. Unmatched junction bases numbered 10, after V lost 5 bases and J lost 8 bases. CDR1 KGHSH and CDR2 LQKENI come from the germline V gene. The CDR3 nucleotides are TGTGCCAGCTCAAAGGGACAGGCCGGTCGGGAAAAACTGTTTTTT. Encoded protein: CASSKGQAGREKLFF.

V is TRBV12-5 and J is TRBJ2-2; no clear D. Germline V CDR1 and CDR2: LGHNT, FRNRAP. The CDR3 extends over 15 amino acids. V was trimmed by 1 base and J by 3 bases, leaving 9 bases between them. CDR3 sequence: CASGLGVGHTGELFF. In nucleotides, the CDR3 is TGTGCTAGTGGTTTGGGGGTGGGCCACACCGGGGAGCTGTTTTTT. Combining the CDR3 with reference TRBV12-5 and TRBJ2-2 gives the whole variable domain DARVTQTPRHKVTEMGQEVTMRCQPILGHNTVFWYRQTMMQGLELLAYFRNRAPLDDSGMPKDRFSAEMPDATLATLKIQPSEPRDSAVYFCASGLGVGHTGELFFGEGSRLTVL.

This rearrangement joins TRBV5-6 to TRBJ2-7; the D is unclear. In germline, CDR1 is SGHDT, CDR2 YYEEEE. V lost 0 bases, J lost 4 bases, and 8 bases lay in between. This CDR3 spans 13 amino acids. CDR3 coding DNA: TGTGCCAGCAGCTTGGGACACCAGTACGAGCAGTACTTC. This gives the protein CASSLGHQYEQYF.

CDR3 loop: CASSLGSRDYGYTF. The DNA for the CDR3 is TGCGCCAGCAGCTTGGGAAGCAGGGACTATGGCTACACCTTC. The V call is TRBV5-1, the J call TRBJ1-2; D perhaps matches TRBD1 (5 bases). Trimming took off 0 bases at V and 3 bases at J, with 9 bases between the two ends. Looked up from germline, CDR1 is SGHRS and CDR2 is YFSETQ. The CDR3 is made up of 14 amino acids.

The chain uses TRBV6-5 and TRBJ1-2; D is undetermined. The V and J ends lost 6 bases and 4 bases respectively, with 12 bases between them. The CDR3 runs 13 residues. In germline, CDR1 is MNHEY, CDR2 SVGAGI. The CDR3 sequence: CASSLRVSYGYTF. DNA for the CDR3: TGTGCCAGCAGCCTACGGGTCTCCTATGGCTACACCTTC.

The chain uses TRBV9 and TRBJ2-7; TRBD2 aligns across 8 bases. J gave up 3 bases and V 2 bases, and 4 bases lay outside the gene matches. The length of the CDR3 is 14 residues. Germline CDR1 and CDR2: SGDLS and YYNGEE. CDR3 sequence reads: CASSVGRGDYEQYF. In nucleotides, the CDR3 is TGTGCCAGCAGCGTTGGGCGGGGGGACTACGAGCAGTACTTC.

This chain joins TRBV9 and TRBJ1-3; D call uncertain. The germline gives CDR1 SGDLS, CDR2 YYNGEE. There are 14 residues in the CDR3. Deletions cut 4 bases from V and 4 bases from J, with 12 bases between. The CDR3 nucleotides read TGTGCCAGCAGCACCCCCGGAGTGGGAAACACCATATATTTT. Translation: CASSTPGVGNTIYF.

The genes are TRBV6-4 and TRBJ2-7; 11 nucleotides match TRBD1. The CDR3 extends over 14 amino acids. Per germline, CDR1 MRHNA and CDR2 SNTAGT. V was pared by 9 bases and J by 3 bases, with 7 bases of the junction left unmatched. Written as DNA, the CDR3 is TGTGCCAGAGTCCCGGGACAGGGGGACTACGAGCAGTACTTC. Translation: CARVPGQGDYEQYF.

The chain joins TRBV9 to TRBJ2-5, with a possible D match to TRBD2 (6 bases). Germline-derived CDR1 and CDR2 are SGDLS and YYNGEE. The CDR3 extends over 14 amino acids. V shed 0 bases and J shed 5 bases, with 11 bases lying between them. CDR3 in amino acids: CASSVASGAETQYF. The CDR3 DNA follows: TGTGCCAGCAGCGTAGCGTCGGGAGCCGAGACCCAGTACTTC.

The rearrangement joins TRBV4-2 to TRBJ1-6; weak D call: TRBD1 (5 bases). V gave up 4 bases and J gave up 3 bases, with 13 bases separating them. From germline, CDR1 is LGHNA and CDR2 YNFKEQ. This CDR3 is 16 amino acids long. The CDR3 coding sequence is TGTGCCAGCAGCCGACGACAGCCTGACTATAATTCACCCCTCCACTTT. As protein: CASSRRQPDYNSPLHF.

The gene calls are TRBV5-1 and TRBJ2-1; tentative D call: TRBD1 (6 bases). V shed 5 bases and J shed 5 bases, with 8 bases lying between them. Germline V gene data show CDR1 as SGHRS and CDR2 as YFSETQ. The CDR3 loop spans 12 amino acids. The CDR3 nucleotides read TGCGCCAGCAGGGGGGCAAACAATGAGCAGTTCTTC. It yields the protein CASRGANNEQFF.

The chain couples TRBV5-6 to TRBJ2-7, with 9 nucleotides matching TRBD1. The CDR3 totals 16 residues. Unmatched junction bases numbered 9, after V lost 4 bases and J lost 1 base. Germline CDR1 reads SGHDT; CDR2 reads YYEEEE. The CDR3 loop is CASSTWTGVGSYEQYF. DNA for the CDR3: TGTGCCAGCAGCACCTGGACAGGGGTCGGATCCTACGAGCAGTACTTC.

The chain recombines TRBV14 with TRBJ2-3; D might be TRBD1 (7 bases). Looked up from germline, CDR1 is SGHDN and CDR2 is FVKESK. The CDR3 totals 16 residues. The V gene lost 5 bases and the J gene lost 4 bases, with 19 bases spanning the gap. Here the CDR3 reads CASSWSPGGFADTQYF. As DNA, the CDR3 is TGTGCCAGCAGCTGGAGTCCAGGGGGGTTTGCAGATACGCAGTATTTT.

The chain employs TRBV28 and TRBJ1-2, with D perhaps TRBD1 (6 bases). V was pared by 4 bases and J by 7 bases, with 19 bases between. CDR3 length equals 15 residues. Germline V gene sequence: CDR1 MDHEN, CDR2 SYDVKM. The CDR3 nucleotides read TGTGCCAGCAGTTCCTTGGACAGCGGCCTCGGTGGCTACACCTTC. Translating it yields CASSSLDSGLGGYTF.

This chain joins TRBV3-1 (or the pseudogene TRBV3-2) and TRBJ2-7; TRBD1 matches at 10 bases. The V gene's germline CDR1 is LGHDT and CDR2 YNNKEL (reference sequence). Trimming cost V 0 bases and J 3 bases; bases outside gene matches: 8. The CDR3 is made up of 17 amino acids. CDR3 loop: CASSQDLGTGVFYEQYF. The CDR3 nucleotides are TGTGCCAGCAGCCAAGATTTAGGGACAGGGGTTTTCTACGAGCAGTACTTC.

The chain's CDR3 is CAIKLRGDRGGEQYF. CDR3 nucleotides: TGTGCCATCAAACTGCGTGGGGACAGGGGAGGCGAGCAGTACTTC. The chain is built from TRBV10-3 and TRBJ2-7; 10 bases are shared with TRBD1. The CDR3 is 15 amino acids. V was clipped by 7 bases and J by 6 bases; unmatched bases: 12. Germline V gives CDR1 ENHRY, CDR2 SYGVKD.